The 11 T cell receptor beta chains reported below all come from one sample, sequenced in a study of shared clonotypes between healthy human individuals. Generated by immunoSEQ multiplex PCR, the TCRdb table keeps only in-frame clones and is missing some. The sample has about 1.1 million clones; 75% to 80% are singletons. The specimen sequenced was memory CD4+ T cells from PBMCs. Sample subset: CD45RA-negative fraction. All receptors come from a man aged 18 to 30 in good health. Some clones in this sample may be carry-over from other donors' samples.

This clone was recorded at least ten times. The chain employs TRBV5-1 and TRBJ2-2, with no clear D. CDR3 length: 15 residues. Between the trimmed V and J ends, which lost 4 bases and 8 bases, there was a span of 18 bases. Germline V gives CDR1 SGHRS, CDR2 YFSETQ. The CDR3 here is CASSPATSSVGELFF. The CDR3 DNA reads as TGCGCCAGCAGCCCCGCCACGTCGAGTGTGGGGGAGCTGTTTTTT.

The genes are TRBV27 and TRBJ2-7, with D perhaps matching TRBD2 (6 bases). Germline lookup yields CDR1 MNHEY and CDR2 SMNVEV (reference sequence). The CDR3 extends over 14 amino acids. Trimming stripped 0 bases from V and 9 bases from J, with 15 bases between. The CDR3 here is CASSLSYRGTPQYF. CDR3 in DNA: TGTGCCAGCAGTTTATCGTACCGCGGGACCCCGCAGTACTTC.

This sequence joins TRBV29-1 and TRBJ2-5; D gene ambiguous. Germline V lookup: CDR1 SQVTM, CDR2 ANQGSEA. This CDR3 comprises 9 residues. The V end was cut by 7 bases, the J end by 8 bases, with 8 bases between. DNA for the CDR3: TGCAGCGCCGACTCAACCCAGTACTTC. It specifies CSADSTQYF.

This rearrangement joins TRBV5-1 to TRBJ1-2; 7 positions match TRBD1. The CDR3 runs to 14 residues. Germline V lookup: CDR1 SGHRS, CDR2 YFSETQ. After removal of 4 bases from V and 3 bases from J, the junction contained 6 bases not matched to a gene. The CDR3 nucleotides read TGCGCCAGCAGCCCAGAGGGGACAGACTATGGCTACACCTTC. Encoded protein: CASSPEGTDYGYTF.

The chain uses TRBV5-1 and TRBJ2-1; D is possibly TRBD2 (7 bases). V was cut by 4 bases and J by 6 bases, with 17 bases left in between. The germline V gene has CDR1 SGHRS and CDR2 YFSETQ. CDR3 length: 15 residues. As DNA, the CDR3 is TGCGCCAGCAGCCGCCCGGGGGCTAGCGGCAATGAGCAGTTCTTC. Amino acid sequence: CASSRPGASGNEQFF.

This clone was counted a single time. The CDR3 region is CASSRGSTDTQYF. The DNA for the CDR3 is TGTGCCAGCAGCCGAGGGAGCACAGATACGCAGTATTTT. The chain combines TRBV5-6 with TRBJ2-3, with a possible D match to TRBD2 (5 bases). Germline V gene data show CDR1 as SGHDT and CDR2 as YYEEEE. Trimming removed 4 bases from V and 0 bases from J, with 6 bases in between. This CDR3 is 13 amino acids long.

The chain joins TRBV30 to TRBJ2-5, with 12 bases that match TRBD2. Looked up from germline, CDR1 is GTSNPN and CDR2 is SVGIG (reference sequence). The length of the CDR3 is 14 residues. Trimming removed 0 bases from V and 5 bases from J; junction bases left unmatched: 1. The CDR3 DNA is TGTGCCTGGAGTGTAGGGACTAGCGGGGAGACCCAGTACTTC. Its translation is CAWSVGTSGETQYF.

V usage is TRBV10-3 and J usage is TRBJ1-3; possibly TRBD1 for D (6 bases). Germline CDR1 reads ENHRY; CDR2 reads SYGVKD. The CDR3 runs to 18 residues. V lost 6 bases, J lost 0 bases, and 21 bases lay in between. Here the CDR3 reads CAISPPRGSSPSGNTIYF. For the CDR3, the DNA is TGTGCCATCAGCCCCCCGAGGGGGTCCTCTCCCTCTGGAAACACCATATATTTT.

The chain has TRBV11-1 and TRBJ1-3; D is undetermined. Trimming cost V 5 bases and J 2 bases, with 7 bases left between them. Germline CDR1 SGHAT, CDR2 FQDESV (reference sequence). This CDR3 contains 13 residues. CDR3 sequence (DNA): TGTGCCAGCAGCCAGTCAGCTGGAAACACCATATATTTT. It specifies CASSQSAGNTIYF.

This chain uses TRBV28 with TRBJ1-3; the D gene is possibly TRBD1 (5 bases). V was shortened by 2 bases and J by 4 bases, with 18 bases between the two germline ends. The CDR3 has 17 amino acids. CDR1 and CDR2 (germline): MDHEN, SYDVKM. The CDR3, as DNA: TGTGCCAGCAGTTTACGCAGGGACCTAGGTCCGGGAAACACCATATATTTT. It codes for CASSLRRDLGPGNTIYF.

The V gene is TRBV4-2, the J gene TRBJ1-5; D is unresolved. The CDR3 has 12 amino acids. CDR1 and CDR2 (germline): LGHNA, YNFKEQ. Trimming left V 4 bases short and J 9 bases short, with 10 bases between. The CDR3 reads CASSRQAGPQHF. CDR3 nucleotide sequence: TGTGCCAGCAGCCGCCAAGCGGGGCCCCAGCATTTT.